These 13 T cell receptor beta chains came from one sample sequenced in a study of kidney transplant recipient with SARS-CoV-2 infection (dated by TCRdb to 2020 to 2022). Sequencing was carried out with an Illumina MiSeq. The public reads were reanalyzed by TCRdb: fastp trimming at Q25, MiXCR alignment, in-frame beta chains only. Merged by CDR3 protein, the rows form single entries marked with the most common genes and DNA. The sample table records 200,000 to 300,000 distinct CDR3 sequences; under 35% of these occur just once. The ten largest clones represent about 7% of the sample. The time point label, as the study defines it: pre-pandemic baseline sample and day 111 after first positive SARS-CoV-2 test. The material was a blood sample, obtained at baseline and on day 111 from a kidney transplant recipient. The receptor source for this set is a male patient in his 30s who had COVID-19 and was a kidney transplant recipient. After a transplant, some T cells may be of graft donor origin.

Only one count was recorded for this clonotype. This may stem from a read error, because a much larger clone lies one nucleotide away. DNA of the CDR3: TGTGCCAGCAGCTTGAGGTGGACTAGCGAGAGTTCGTACGAGCAGTACTTC. Translated, it gives CASSLRWTSESSYEQYF. The chain employs TRBV5-5 and TRBJ2-5, with TRBD2 matching 9 bases. The closer fit of TRBJ2-7 to the DNA end suggests the J call may be wrong. This CDR3 comprises 17 residues. The germline V gene has CDR1 SGHKS and CDR2 YYEKEE (reference sequence).

The chain joins TRBV5-6 to TRBJ2-3, with 8 bases that match TRBD1. Unmatched junction bases numbered 8, after V lost 10 bases and J lost 4 bases. This CDR3 is 13 amino acids long. From germline, CDR1 is SGHDT and CDR2 YYEEEE. CDR3 coding DNA: TGTGCCGGTACGACAGGGGTCCCAGATACGCAGTATTTT. Residues: CAGTTGVPDTQYF.

Details on this clonotype: This may arise from a read error, as a much more abundant clone is one base away. The gene calls are TRBV3-2 and TRBJ2-7; whether TRBD1, the table's D call, matches the DNA was not checked. TRBV3-2 is classified as a pseudogene. The CDR3 spans 14 residues. CDR3 in amino acids: CASSQAGARNEQYF. The CDR3 DNA reads as TGTGCCAGCAGCCAAGCCGGGGCTCGTAACGAGCAGTACTTC.

This clonotype was detected ten times or more. This sequence joins TRBV29-1 and TRBJ2-7; unclear D gene. Germline values: CDR1 SQVTM, CDR2 ANQGSEA. The CDR3 is 14 amino acids. V lost 6 bases to trimming and J lost 1 base, with 16 bases between them. The CDR3 here is CSVSGRSESYEQYF. CDR3 nucleotides: TGCAGCGTCTCCGGCAGGAGTGAATCCTACGAGCAGTACTTC.

On this clonotype itself: It may be a read error: a sequence one base away is much more abundant. The chain has TRBV20-1 and TRBJ1-2, with D perhaps TRBD1 (6 bases). Between the trimmed V and J ends, which lost 4 bases and 5 bases, there was a span of 11 bases. Germline CDR1 and CDR2: DFQATT and SNEGSKA (reference sequence). This CDR3 is built from 12 residues. As DNA, the CDR3 is TGCAGTGCTACCGACAGGAGATATGGCTACACCTTC. Its protein product is CSATDRRYGYTF.

As for this clonotype: Just one base apart from a much larger clone, this may be a read error. V is TRBV19 and J is TRBJ1-2; D is perhaps TRBD1 (5 bases). Germline V gene lookup returns CDR1 LNHDA and CDR2 SQIVND (reference sequence). This CDR3 is built from 13 residues. The germline V and J ends were trimmed by 3 bases and 5 bases, with 10 bases remaining between them. CDR3 protein: CASSIDGAYGYTF. The CDR3 bases are TGTGCCAGTAGTATCGACGGGGCTTATGGCTACACCTTC. The full variable domain, with the rest looked up from reference TRBV19 and TRBJ1-2, is DGGITQSPKYLFRKEGQNVTLSCEQNLNHDAMYWYRQDPGQGLRLIYYSQIVNDFQKGDIAEGYSVSREKKESFPLTVTSAQKNPTAFYLCASSIDGAYGYTFGSGTRLTVV.

About this clonotype: A read error may explain this, as a much larger clone is one base away. The CDR3 carries no conserved terminal phenylalanine or tryptophan, so it likely arises from a read error. The chain recombines TRBV20-1 with TRBJ1-1; D gene uncertain. Trimming cost V 0 bases and J 2 bases, with 10 bases left between them. The CDR3 contains 14 residues. Germline V lookup: CDR1 DFQATT, CDR2 SNEGSKA (reference sequence). The CDR3 is CSARESSKNTEAFL. DNA of the CDR3: TGCAGTGCTAGAGAGTCAAGTAAAAACACTGAAGCTTTCCTT.

This clonotype was recorded many times. This rearrangement joins TRBV6-4 to TRBJ1-2, with D unresolved. V was pared by 4 bases and J by 4 bases, with 22 bases between. The CDR3 has 17 amino acids. The germline V gene has CDR1 MRHNA and CDR2 SNTAGT. This chain's CDR3 is CASSVPYSHGKTYGYTF. In nucleotides, the CDR3 is TGTGCCAGCAGTGTTCCCTACTCACACGGAAAGACCTATGGCTACACCTTC.

J is TRBJ1-2 and V is TRBV6-7, with D unresolved. TRBV6-7 is noted as an ORF with a role that remains uncertain. The CDR3 is made up of 17 amino acids. Trimming took 5 bases from V and 4 from J, leaving 23 bases between them. CDR3 sequence: CASSLFKRIWKTYGYTF. CDR3 bases: TGTGCCAGCAGTCTGTTCAAGCGTATTTGGAAGACCTATGGCTACACCTTC.

This clonotype was seen a single time. Given a much more abundant clone one base away, this may be a read error. The chain uses TRBV25-1 and TRBJ1-2; D is ambiguous. CDR1 and CDR2 (germline): MGHDK, SYGVNS. The CDR3 sequence is 17 residues long. CDR3 DNA: TGTGCCTGCAGTATTCCAAGAGAACTGGGAAAGACCTATGGCTACACCTTC. This encodes CACSIPRELGKTYGYTF.

Ten or more counts support this clonotype. V usage is TRBV11-2 and J usage is TRBJ2-7, with D perhaps TRBD2 (6 bases). Trimming stripped 5 bases from V and 7 bases from J, with 15 bases between. This CDR3 contains 13 residues. CDR1 and CDR2 (germline): SGHAT, FQNNGV. In DNA, the CDR3 is TGTGCCAGCAGCCGCAGGGAGGAAGGGGAGCAGTACTTC. It codes for CASSRREEGEQYF.

This clonotype was counted many times. V and J are TRBV20-1 and TRBJ2-1; 7 positions agree with TRBD2. Trimming took 6 bases from V and 7 from J; bases not matched to a gene: 12. CDR1 and CDR2 from the germline V gene are DFQATT and SNEGSKA (reference sequence). The CDR3 extends over 14 amino acids. The DNA for the CDR3 is TGCAGTGCCGCGAAGGGCGGGGGTTATAATGAGCAGTTCTTC. It yields the protein CSAAKGGGYNEQFF.

This clonotype has a count of ten or more. V usage is TRBV14 and J usage is TRBJ2-1, with 7 bases aligning to TRBD2. CDR1 SGHDN and CDR2 FVKESK come from the germline V gene. V was clipped by 1 base and J by 2 bases; unmatched bases: 8. This CDR3 spans 17 amino acids. The DNA for the CDR3 is TGTGCCAGCAGCCAAGTTCCTAGCGGAATAACCTACAATGAGCAGTTCTTC. Translation gives CASSQVPSGITYNEQFF.